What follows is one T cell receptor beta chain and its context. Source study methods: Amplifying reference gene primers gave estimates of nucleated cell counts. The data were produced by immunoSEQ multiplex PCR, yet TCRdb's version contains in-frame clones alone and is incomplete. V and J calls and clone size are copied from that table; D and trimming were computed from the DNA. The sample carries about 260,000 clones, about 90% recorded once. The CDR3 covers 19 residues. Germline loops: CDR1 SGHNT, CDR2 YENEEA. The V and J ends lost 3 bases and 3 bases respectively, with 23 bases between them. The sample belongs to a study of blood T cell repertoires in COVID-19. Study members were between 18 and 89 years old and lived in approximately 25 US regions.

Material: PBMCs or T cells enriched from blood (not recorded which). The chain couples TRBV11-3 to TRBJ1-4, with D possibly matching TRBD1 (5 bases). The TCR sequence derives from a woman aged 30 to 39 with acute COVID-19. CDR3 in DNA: TGTGCCAGCAGCTTGGGAGCCCCGGGACTCCACTTCGCTAATGAAAAACTGTTTTTT. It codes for CASSLGAPGLHFANEKLFF.